The entry below gives a single T cell receptor (beta chain) sequence along with its context. The antigen is unknown. The data derive from a study of graft-versus-host responses after intestinal transplantation. Overall study: Each recipient received a multivisceral, liver-intestinal, or isolated intestinal graft.

Clones were read by immunoSEQ multiplex PCR, and TCRdb kept only the in-frame ones, dropping some. The data show about 36,000 clones, approximately 94% seen once. V lost 1 base and J 3 bases, leaving 13 bases between the germline ends. This CDR3 comprises 16 residues. CDR1 MNHNY and CDR2 SVGAGI come from the germline V gene (reference sequence). The TCR sequence derives from a human donor who was the organ donor for an intestinal transplant. The material sequenced was unstimulated CD4+ T cells sorted from spleen or lymph node cells, taken before transplant. The rearrangement joins TRBV6-6 to TRBJ2-4; D assignment may be TRBD1 or TRBD2 (6 bases each). The CDR3 here is CASSYFGGLDKNIQYF. The CDR3 DNA reads TGTGCCAGCAGTTACTTTGGGGGGCTCGACAAAAACATTCAGTACTTC.